This TCR beta chain was recovered during a study of blood T cell repertoires in COVID-19. Study at large: Acute-phase and convalescent COVID-19 samples originated in the United States, Italy and Spain. In each case, the material was cDNA or gDNA derived from T cells, B-cell-depleted T cells, or PBMCs.

Germline assignment: CDR1 MNHEY and CDR2 SMNVEV (reference sequence). The V end was cut by 4 bases, the J end by 3 bases, with 16 bases between. The CDR3 is 16 amino acids. Authors' methods: Estimation of nucleated cell counts was performed using reference gene primer amplification. Libraries were prepared by immunoSEQ multiplex PCR; TCRdb keeps only in-frame clonotypes and omits some of them. That table supplies the V and J calls and clone size; D and trimming were determined from the DNA. The sample records some 240,000 clones, roughly 88% being singletons. The receptor comes from a woman between 35 and 50 years old who had recovered from COVID-19. The sequenced sample consisted of peripheral blood. The chain links TRBV27 to TRBJ1-3; D is undetermined. The CDR3 region has the DNA TGTGCCAGCAGTTCGAATGGCCTGAACCATGGAAACACCATATATTTT. It yields the protein CASSSNGLNHGNTIYF.